The clone carrying this TCR beta chain has more than one count but fewer than ten. Its antigen is not identified. The PCR ran on 60 Vbeta and 13 Jbeta primers. Only in-frame clones appear in the TCRdb table, and some are missing; sequencing was by immunoSEQ multiplex PCR. Among 80,000 or so clones listed, around a tenth were seen once. The data are from a study of cytomegalovirus exposure and HLA in healthy donors. Study results and limitations: Most subjects had HLA-A and HLA-B alleles reportedly predicted accurately by TCR beta sequences. Prior analysis indicated that the majority of TCR beta V segments exhibited productivity approximately 90% or approximately 30% of the time. Later analysis placed DRB1 highest and HLA-C lowest in TCR association rates, which differed by HLA locus.

The V gene's germline CDR1 is MDHEN and CDR2 SYDVKM. CDR3 length equals 15 residues. V shed 6 bases, J shed 6 bases, and the junction held 9 bases outside the gene matches. The clonotype originates from a man aged 60-69 years in good health and CMV-seropositive. V is TRBV28 and J is TRBJ2-1; the match to TRBD2 covers 9 bases. The sequenced sample consisted of PBMCs. Here the CDR3 reads CASSPQRGAVNEQFF. The CDR3 nucleotides read TGTGCCAGCAGCCCCCAGCGGGGGGCCGTCAATGAGCAGTTCTTC.